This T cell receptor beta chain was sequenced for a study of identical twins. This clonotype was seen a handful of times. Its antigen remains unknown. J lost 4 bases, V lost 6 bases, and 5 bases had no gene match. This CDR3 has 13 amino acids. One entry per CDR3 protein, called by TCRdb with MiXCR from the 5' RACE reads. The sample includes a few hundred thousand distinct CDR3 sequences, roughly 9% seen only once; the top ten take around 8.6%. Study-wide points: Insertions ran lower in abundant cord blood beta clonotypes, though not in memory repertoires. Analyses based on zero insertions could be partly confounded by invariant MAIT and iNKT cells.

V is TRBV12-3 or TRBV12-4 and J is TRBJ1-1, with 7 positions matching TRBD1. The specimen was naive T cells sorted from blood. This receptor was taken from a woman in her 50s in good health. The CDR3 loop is CASRTGKATEAFF. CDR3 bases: TGTGCCAGCAGGACAGGGAAGGCCACTGAAGCTTTCTTT.